This T cell receptor beta chain is drawn from a study of T-cell reconstitution after alpha-beta-depleted transplantation in children. Construction of the TCRbeta library involved unique molecular identifiers. TCRdb called the PCR reads again in MiXCR, with one record for every CDR3 protein. The repertoire holds roughly 570,000 distinct CDR3 sequences, 27% seen once, with 30% to 40% in the top ten. Points from the study as a whole: T-cell numbers and diversity one year post-transplant derived largely from freshly generated T cells.

A word on this clonotype: Its antigen remains unidentified.

The material sequenced was PBMCs, taken before TCRalphabeta/CD19-depleted stem cell transplant. This receptor was taken from a boy under two years old with Wiskott-Aldrich syndrome, due to receive a stem cell transplant.

CDR3 nucleotide sequence: TGCGCCAGCAGCTTGGAGGCTAGCGGCTCTAACACCGGGGAGCTGTTTTTT. As protein: CASSLEASGSNTGELFF. The chain uses TRBV5-1 and TRBJ2-2; 7 positions agree with TRBD2. The CDR3 loop spans 17 amino acids. J gave up 2 bases and V 0 bases, and 7 bases lay outside the gene matches. Germline V gives CDR1 SGHRS, CDR2 YFSETQ.